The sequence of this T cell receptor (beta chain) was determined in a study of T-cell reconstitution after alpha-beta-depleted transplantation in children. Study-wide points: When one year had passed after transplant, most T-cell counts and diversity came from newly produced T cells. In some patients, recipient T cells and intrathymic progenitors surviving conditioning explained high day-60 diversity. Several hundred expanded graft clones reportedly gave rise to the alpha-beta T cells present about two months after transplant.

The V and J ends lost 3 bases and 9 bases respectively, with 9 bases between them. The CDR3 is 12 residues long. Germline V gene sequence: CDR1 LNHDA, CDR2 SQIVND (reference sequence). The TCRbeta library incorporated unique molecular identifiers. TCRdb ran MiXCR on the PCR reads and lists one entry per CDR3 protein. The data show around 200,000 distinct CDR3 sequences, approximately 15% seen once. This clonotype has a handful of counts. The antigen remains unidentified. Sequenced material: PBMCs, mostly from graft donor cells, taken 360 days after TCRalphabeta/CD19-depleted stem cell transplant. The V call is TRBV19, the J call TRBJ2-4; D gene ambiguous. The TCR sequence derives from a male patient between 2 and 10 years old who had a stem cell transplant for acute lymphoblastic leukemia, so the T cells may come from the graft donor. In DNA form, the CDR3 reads TGTGCCAGTAGTATTAGGCGAAGCATTCAGTACTTC. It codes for CASSIRRSIQYF.